This T cell receptor (beta chain) was recovered during a study of T-cell reconstitution after alpha-beta-depleted transplantation in children. Study observations and caveats: Newly made T cells mostly supplied T-cell counts and diversity one year after transplant. Expanded clones from the graft, numbering several hundred, reportedly supplied alpha-beta T cells about two months after transplant.

Germline V gene data show CDR1 as LGHNA and CDR2 as YNFKEQ. The CDR3 runs to 15 residues. Trimming shortened V by 2 bases and J by 2 bases, and 13 bases separated the two germline ends. Many counts were recorded for this clonotype. Its target is unknown. As it was prepared, the TCRbeta library received unique molecular identifiers. TCRdb re-analysed the PCR reads in MiXCR, keeping a single row per CDR3 protein. The repertoire consists of fewer than 350,000 distinct CDR3 sequences, with 6.5% to 9% occurring once and the leading ten covering 8.5% to 9.5%. The sample in question was peripheral blood, obtained 360 days after TCRalphabeta/CD19-depleted stem cell transplant. This TCR was sampled from a female patient under 10 years old who had a stem cell transplant for Fanconi anemia, so the T cells may come from the graft donor. The chain recombines TRBV4-2 with TRBJ2-7; no clear D gene. The DNA of the CDR3 is TGTGCCAGCAGCCAATCAATGAAGGAGACCTACGAGCAGTACTTC. Its translation: CASSQSMKETYEQYF.